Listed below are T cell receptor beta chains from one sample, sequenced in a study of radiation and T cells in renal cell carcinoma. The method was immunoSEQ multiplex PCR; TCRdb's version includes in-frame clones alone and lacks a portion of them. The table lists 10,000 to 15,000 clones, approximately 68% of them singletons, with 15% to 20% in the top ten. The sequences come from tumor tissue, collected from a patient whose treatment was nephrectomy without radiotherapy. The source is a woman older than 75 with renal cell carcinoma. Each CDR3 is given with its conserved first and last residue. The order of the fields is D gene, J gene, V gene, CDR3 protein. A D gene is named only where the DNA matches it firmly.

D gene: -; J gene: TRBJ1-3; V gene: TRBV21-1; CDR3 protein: CAGRGPSGNTIYF
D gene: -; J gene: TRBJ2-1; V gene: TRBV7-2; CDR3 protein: CASSFQTRRQFF
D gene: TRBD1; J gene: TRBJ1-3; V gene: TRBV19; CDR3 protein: CASSNQGAFFSGNTIYF
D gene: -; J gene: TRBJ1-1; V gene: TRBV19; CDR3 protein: CASSIQNTEAFF
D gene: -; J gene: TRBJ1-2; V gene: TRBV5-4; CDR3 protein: CASRVGGSYGYTF
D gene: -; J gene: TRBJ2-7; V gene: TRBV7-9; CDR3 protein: CASSKQIAYEQYF
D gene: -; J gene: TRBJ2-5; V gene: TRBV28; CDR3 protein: CASSLPGAGVAETQYF
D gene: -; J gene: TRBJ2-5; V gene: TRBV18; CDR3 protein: CASSQSQETQYF
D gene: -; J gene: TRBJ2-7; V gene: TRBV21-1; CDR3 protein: CASSLLAGVSSSYEQYF
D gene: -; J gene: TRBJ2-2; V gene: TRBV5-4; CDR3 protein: CASSSPSNTGELFF
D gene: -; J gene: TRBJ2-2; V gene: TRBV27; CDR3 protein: CASSLVPTDTGELFF
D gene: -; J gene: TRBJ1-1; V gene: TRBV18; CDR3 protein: CASSLSGGWMNTEAFF
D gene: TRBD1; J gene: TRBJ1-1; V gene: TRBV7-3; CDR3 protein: CASSPTGGVEAFF
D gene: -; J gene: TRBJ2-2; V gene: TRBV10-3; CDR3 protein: CAISAGQRTGELFF
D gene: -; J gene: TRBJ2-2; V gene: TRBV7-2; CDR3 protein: CASSLTPGLSITRELFF
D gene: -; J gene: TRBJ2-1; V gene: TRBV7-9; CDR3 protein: CASSLVRFVLGDSYNEQFF